This TCR beta chain was sequenced during a study of identical twins. General study points: The study found that models underestimated out-of-frame TCR alpha sharing in monozygotic twins.

TCRdb redid the calling of the 5' RACE reads with MiXCR, one entry per CDR3 protein. The sample has roughly 720,000 distinct CDR3 sequences, 15% to 20% seen once. This clonotype was seen more than once but under ten times. Its antigen is not known. CDR1 is SGHAT and CDR2 is FQNNGV in the germline V gene. The CDR3 covers 13 residues. The V gene lost 5 bases and the J gene lost 9 bases, with 14 bases spanning the gap. In addition, the sample was reused for a study of T cells expressing NK-cell markers. Per that study: Six of the donors carried dominant NKG2C+ clonotypes that took up 1.0-7.0% of their CD8+ T cells.

The sequence came from a woman aged 18-29 years in good health. The chain couples TRBV11-2 to TRBJ2-1; D may be TRBD2 (6 bases). Sample: PBMCs. CDR3 loop: CASSPPPEGEQFF. The CDR3 DNA reads as TGTGCCAGCAGCCCCCCTCCGGAGGGTGAGCAGTTCTTC.